What follows are 21 T cell receptor beta chains derived from one specimen sequenced in a study of cytomegalovirus exposure and HLA in healthy donors (TCRdb year 2017). Receptor libraries were prepared by the immunoSEQ multiplex PCR assay. The multiplex PCR relied on a mix of 60 forward primers for TCR Vbeta segments and 13 reverse primers for TCR Jbeta segments. Entries here come from immuneACCESS through TCRdb and include only in-frame sequences with V and J called. Some clones fail to appear in such tables; in the studies checked, an unresolved V gene covers under half of the shortfall, and the cause of the remainder is unknown. Present in this sample are 110,000 to 150,000 clones, approximately 80% of which were seen just once. Of the sample, about 4.4% falls within the top ten clones. Sequencing was carried out using PBMCs. The receptor set was obtained from a middle-aged man in good health and CMV-seronegative.

J is TRBJ1-3 and V is TRBV5-1; 7 bases fit TRBD1. The CDR3 runs 17 residues. Per germline, CDR1 SGHRS and CDR2 YFSETQ. V lost 0 bases to trimming and J lost 0 bases; unmatched junction nucleotides: 6. CDR3 protein: CASSLVQGDNSGNTIYF. The DNA of the CDR3 is TGCGCCAGCAGCTTGGTTCAGGGGGATAACTCTGGAAACACCATATATTTT.

This clone was recorded only once. The V gene is TRBV2, the J gene TRBJ2-1; 9 nucleotides line up with TRBD1. With V trimmed by 8 bases and J by 4 bases, 6 bases remained unmatched. CDR3 length: 14 residues. Germline lookup yields CDR1 SNHLY and CDR2 FYNNEI. The CDR3 loop is CASEGQGLYNEQFF. CDR3 in DNA: TGTGCCAGCGAGGGACAGGGACTGTACAATGAGCAGTTCTTC.

The rearrangement joins TRBV6-5 to TRBJ1-5; 9 bases fit TRBD1. Germline V gene sequence: CDR1 MNHEY, CDR2 SVGAGI. CDR3 length: 15 amino acids. J gave up 7 bases and V 0 bases, and 4 bases lay outside the gene matches. CDR3 nucleotide sequence: TGTGCCAGCAGTTACTCGAACAGGGGGCAACAGCCCCAGCATTTT. Its protein product is CASSYSNRGQQPQHF.

Note on this clone: The junction departs from germline at one end; a sequencing error may be responsible. The chain couples TRBV7-2 to TRBJ2-7; TRBD2 matches at 10 bases. The CDR3 has 18 amino acids. Germline V gives CDR1 SGHTA, CDR2 FQGNSA. The DNA for the CDR3 is TGTGCCAGCAGCTCCCCAAGGGGGTCTAGCGGGGGCTCCTGCGAGCAGTACTTC. Translating it yields CASSSPRGSSGGSCEQYF.

The table lists this clone with a count of one. V gene TRBV5-1 combines with J gene TRBJ2-7, with TRBD1 matching 8 bases. V dropped 0 bases and J dropped 4; count of bases not matched to a gene: 6. This CDR3 contains 15 residues. The germline V gene encodes CDR1 SGHRS and CDR2 YFSETQ. Written as DNA, the CDR3 is TGCGCCAGCAGCTTGGAACTGGGACAGGCTTACGAGCAGTACTTC. As protein: CASSLELGQAYEQYF.

For this clone: At one end, the junction sequence differs from germline, possibly due to a read error. This chain joins TRBV5-6 and TRBJ2-7; TRBD2 is a possible D gene (6 bases). The CDR3 runs to 14 residues. Germline V gene sequence: CDR1 SGHDT, CDR2 YYEEEE. CDR3 coding DNA: TGTGCCAGCAGTTTGGGACTGCCAGGGTACGAGCAGTACTTC. Its protein is CASSLGLPGYEQYF.

This clone was counted only a few times. V and J are TRBV6-1 and TRBJ2-7; 9 bases are shared with TRBD2. This CDR3 contains 14 residues. Germline V gene sequence: CDR1 MNHNS, CDR2 SASEGT. The V and J ends lost 4 bases and 2 bases, in that order; junction bases with no gene match: 3. The CDR3 DNA is TGTGCCAGCAGTGCGGCGGGGGGGCCCTACGAGCAGTACTTC. Translation: CASSAAGGPYEQYF.

The V gene is TRBV7-9, the J gene TRBJ2-3; TRBD2 agrees at 8 bases. The CDR3 sequence is 14 residues long. Germline V gene lookup returns CDR1 SEHNR and CDR2 FQNEAQ (reference sequence). Trimming removed 5 bases from V and 2 bases from J; junction bases left unmatched: 3. The CDR3 loop is CASSPRGDTDTQYF. In DNA, the CDR3 is TGTGCCAGCAGCCCGCGGGGGGACACAGATACGCAGTATTTT.

The genes are TRBV27 and TRBJ2-7; D remains unclear. Trimming shortened V by 3 bases and J by 1 base, and 7 bases separated the two germline ends. Germline assignment: CDR1 MNHEY and CDR2 SMNVEV (reference sequence). The CDR3 is made up of 13 amino acids. The CDR3: CASSFGRSYEQYF. The CDR3 coding sequence is TGTGCCAGCAGTTTTGGCAGATCCTACGAGCAGTACTTC.

The chain is built from TRBV5-1 and TRBJ2-7; 8 bases line up with TRBD2. Germline CDR1 is SGHRS and CDR2 is YFSETQ. The V gene end was trimmed by 6 bases and the J gene end by 3 bases; junction bases not matched to a gene: 8. The CDR3 is 14 amino acids. In DNA, the CDR3 is TGCGCCAGCACACCACTAGCGGAAAGCTACGAGCAGTACTTC. Protein: CASTPLAESYEQYF.

The rearrangement links TRBV4-3 to TRBJ2-3; 12 positions agree with TRBD2. Germline V CDR1 and CDR2: LGHNA, YSLEER. The CDR3 consists of 17 residues. V lost 1 base to trimming and J lost 3 bases; unmatched junction nucleotides: 5. The chain's CDR3 is CASSQVLTSGRTDTQYF. The CDR3 bases are TGCGCCAGCAGCCAAGTTCTGACTAGCGGGAGAACAGATACGCAGTATTTT.

The chain recombines TRBV2 with TRBJ2-3; a weak D match, TRBD1 (5 bases). The CDR3 length is 15 residues. V was pared by 2 bases and J by 3 bases, with 12 bases between. CDR1 SNHLY and CDR2 FYNNEI come from the germline V gene. CDR3 amino acids: CASSEQGLRTDTQYF. The CDR3, as DNA: TGTGCCAGCAGTGAACAGGGTCTAAGGACAGATACGCAGTATTTT.

This clone was seen a few times. The genes are TRBV7-8 and TRBJ1-6; 7 nucleotides agree with TRBD1. V lost 4 bases and J lost 7; bases outside the gene matches: 4. Germline values: CDR1 SGHVS, CDR2 FQNEAQ. This CDR3 is 14 amino acids long. CDR3 amino acids: CASSSGQRNSPLHF. The CDR3 nucleotides read TGTGCCAGCAGCTCGGGACAGCGAAATTCACCCCTCCACTTT.

The chain couples TRBV5-1 to TRBJ2-1; possibly TRBD2 for D (5 bases). The CDR3 totals 14 residues. V was shortened by 6 bases and J by 5 bases, with 15 bases between the two germline ends. CDR1 is SGHRS, CDR2 YFSETQ, per germline. The CDR3 DNA follows: TGCGCCAGCAATCAGGACTCTTCCAACAATGAGCAGTTCTTC. This sequence encodes CASNQDSSNNEQFF.

The CDR3 DNA reads as TGTGCCAGCTGGGACAGGGGAGGGCTGAACACTGAAGCTTTCTTT. Its protein is CASWDRGGLNTEAFF. The rearrangement uses TRBV6-1 and TRBJ1-1; 10 bases are a match to TRBD1. The ends lost 8 bases at V and 0 bases at J; junction bases unmatched: 6. The germline gives CDR1 MNHNS, CDR2 SASEGT. This CDR3 has 15 amino acids.

The CDR3 bases are TGCGCCAGCAGCTTCTGGGGCGACTATGGCTACACCTTC. As protein: CASSFWGDYGYTF. The V call is TRBV5-1, the J call TRBJ1-2; D is perhaps TRBD1 (5 bases). CDR1 and CDR2 from the germline V gene are SGHRS and YFSETQ. With 2 bases removed from V and 3 bases from J, the gap between germline ends came to 8 bases. This CDR3 has 13 residues.

The chain employs TRBV7-2 and TRBJ2-2, with D perhaps matching TRBD2 (5 bases). Trimming cost V 3 bases and J 0 bases, with 5 bases left between them. This CDR3 region has 14 residues. The germline V gene encodes CDR1 SGHTA and CDR2 FQGNSA. The DNA for the CDR3 is TGTGCCAGCAGCTTGGGAGCGAACACCGGGGAGCTGTTTTTT. Its translation: CASSLGANTGELFF.

The chain combines TRBV4-3 with TRBJ1-1, with D perhaps TRBD1 (5 bases). The V end was cut by 3 bases, the J end by 1 base, with 12 bases between. Germline V CDR1 and CDR2: LGHNA, YSLEER. The CDR3 is made up of 15 amino acids. The CDR3 DNA follows: TGCGCCAGCAGCCATACCGGGACTCCGAACACTGAAGCTTTCTTT. Its translation is CASSHTGTPNTEAFF.

The chain has TRBV11-2 and TRBJ1-6, with 8 nucleotides matching TRBD1. Looked up from germline, CDR1 is SGHAT and CDR2 is FQNNGV. This CDR3 region has 18 residues. Trimming took 5 bases from V and 4 from J; bases not matched to a gene: 13. Here the CDR3 reads CASSRNFGTGSYNSPLHF. The CDR3 nucleotides are TGTGCCAGCAGCCGCAACTTCGGGACAGGATCTTATAATTCACCCCTCCACTTT.

This clone was counted between two and nine times. The chain employs TRBV6-1 and TRBJ1-4, with D maybe TRBD1 (5 bases). Trimming took 6 bases from V and 0 from J, leaving 11 bases between them. CDR3 length: 15 amino acids. Germline CDR1 is MNHNS and CDR2 is SASEGT. CDR3 sequence reads: CASRADRSTNEKLFF. CDR3 DNA sequence: TGTGCCAGCAGAGCAGACAGATCAACTAATGAAAAACTGTTTTTT.

The chain recombines TRBV25-1 with TRBJ2-6; no firm D call. CDR3 size: 14 residues. V was pared by 7 bases and J by 0 bases, with 7 bases between. CDR1 is MGHDK and CDR2 is SYGVNS in the germline V gene. The CDR3 loop is CASTTASGANVLTF. DNA for the CDR3: TGTGCCAGCACCACAGCCTCTGGGGCCAACGTCCTGACTTTC.